The sequence of this TCR beta chain was determined in a study of blood T cells in healthy people across ages. This clonotype was counted only a few times. The antigen remains undetermined. Whole-study results and caveats: A strong correlation was seen between TCR beta diversity and naive T cell percentage.

Next came a second PCR, run for roughly 6 to 11 cycles, which used a sample-barcoded 5' primer along with a J-beta primer mix. Each CDR3 protein is one row after TCRdb ran MiXCR on the 5' RACE reads. The sample includes about 1.7 million distinct CDR3 sequences, 28% of them seen just once. Sequencing was carried out using blood. The sequence was collected from a woman aged 25 to 39 in good health.

This CDR3 is CASSLMNRTLAKNIQYF. CDR3 DNA: TGTGCCAGCAGCTTAATGAATCGGACTCTAGCCAAAAACATTCAGTACTTC. V is TRBV13 and J is TRBJ2-4, with D perhaps matching TRBD2 (5 bases). The CDR3 loop spans 17 amino acids. The germline CDR1 and CDR2 sequences are PRHDT and FYEKMQ (reference sequence). V lost 2 bases, J lost 0 bases, and 14 bases lay in between.